This T cell receptor beta chain derives from a study of T cells in Graves' hyperthyroidism and ophthalmopathy. Study-wide context: At the time of initial diagnosis and before any treatment, peripheral blood was collected. Study observations and caveats: Separating ophthalmopathy from stable hyperthyroidism was achieved by a 13 V-J model.

This clonotype was recorded many times. The antigen is undetermined. On the basis of clinical symptoms, serum thyroxine and TRAb, thyroid ultrasound and orbital computed tomography, diagnoses were made. TCR beta CDR3 regions were amplified from RNA transcripts. Initially, a first-round RT-PCR of the TCR CDR3 employed the HTBI primer set. TCRdb analysed the multiplex PCR reads with MiXCR anew, one entry per CDR3 protein. The sample holds hundreds of thousands of distinct CDR3 sequences, roughly a sixth seen once. The CDR3 runs 13 residues. Trimming shortened V by 3 bases and J by 1 base, and 9 bases separated the two germline ends. Germline lookup yields CDR1 DFQATT and CDR2 SNEGSKA (reference sequence).

The clonotype comes from a woman aged 45-60 years with Graves' hyperthyroidism that later progressed to Graves' ophthalmopathy. The specimen was blood. The rearrangement links TRBV20-1 to TRBJ2-5, with D maybe TRBD1 (6 bases). The CDR3 here is CSARVGGQETQYF. CDR3 DNA sequence: TGCAGTGCTAGGGTAGGGGGCCAAGAGACCCAGTACTTC.